This T cell receptor beta chain was obtained from a study of CD4 T cells in relation to SARS-CoV-2 and coronaviruses. Study-level background: PBMCs were cultured with antigen for less than twelve days before TCR beta sequencing. The negative reference was HIV-1 Nef peptide pool or peptide-free culture.

V was cut by 6 bases and J by 1 base, with 11 bases left in between. CDR1 and CDR2 from the germline V gene are SGHKS and YYEKEE (reference sequence). The CDR3 is made up of 14 amino acids. Study-wide findings and caveats: About 65% of donors had memory CD4+ clonotypes crossrecognizing SARS-CoV-2 and common cold coronavirus spike.

Repertoires were generated with immunoSEQ multiplex PCR, while TCRdb's copy carries only in-frame clones and drops some. Here the sample spans some 25,000 clones, roughly 80% being singletons. The unexposed donors gave CD4+ T cells in 2011-2018, prior to COVID-19. After about 11 days of culture, CD4+ T cells were isolated. Cells permitting, SARS-CoV-2 S/N and four cold-coronavirus spikes were tested on unexposed-donor CD4+ T cells. Remarks on this clone: Its specificity is not known.

This clonotype was sampled from a human donor in good health. Material: CD4+ T cells from PBMCs, cultured in vitro. V is TRBV5-5 and J is TRBJ1-3; weak D call: TRBD1 (6 bases). The CDR3 sequence is CASTLTGSGNTIYF. The CDR3 DNA sequence: TGTGCCAGCACCCTGACAGGTTCTGGAAACACCATATATTTT.